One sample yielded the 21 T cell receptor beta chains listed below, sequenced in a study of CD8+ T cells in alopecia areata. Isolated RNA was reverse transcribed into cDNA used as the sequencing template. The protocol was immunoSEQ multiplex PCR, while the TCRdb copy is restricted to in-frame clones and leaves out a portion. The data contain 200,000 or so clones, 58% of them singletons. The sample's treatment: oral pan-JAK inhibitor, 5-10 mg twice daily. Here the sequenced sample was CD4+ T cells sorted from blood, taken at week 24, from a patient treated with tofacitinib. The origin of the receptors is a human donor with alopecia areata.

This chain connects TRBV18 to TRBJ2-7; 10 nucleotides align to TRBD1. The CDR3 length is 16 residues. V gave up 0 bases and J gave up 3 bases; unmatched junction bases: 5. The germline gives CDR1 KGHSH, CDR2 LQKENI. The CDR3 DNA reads TGTGCCAGCTCACCACCGCCGGGACAGGGGAGCTACGAGCAGTACTTC. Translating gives CASSPPPGQGSYEQYF.

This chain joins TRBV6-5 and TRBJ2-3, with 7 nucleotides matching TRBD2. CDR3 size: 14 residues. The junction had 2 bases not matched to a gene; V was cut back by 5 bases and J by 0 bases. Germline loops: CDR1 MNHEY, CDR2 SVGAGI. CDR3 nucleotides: TGTGCCAGCAGTCCGGGGGGAAGCACAGATACGCAGTATTTT. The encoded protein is CASSPGGSTDTQYF.

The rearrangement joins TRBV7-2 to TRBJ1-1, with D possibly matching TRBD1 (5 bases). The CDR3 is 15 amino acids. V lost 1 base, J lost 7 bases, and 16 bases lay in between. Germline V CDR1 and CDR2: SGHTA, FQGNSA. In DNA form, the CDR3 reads TGTGCCAGCAGCTTAGTAGCGGGGCAGGTCTTTGAAGCTTTCTTT. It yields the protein CASSLVAGQVFEAFF.

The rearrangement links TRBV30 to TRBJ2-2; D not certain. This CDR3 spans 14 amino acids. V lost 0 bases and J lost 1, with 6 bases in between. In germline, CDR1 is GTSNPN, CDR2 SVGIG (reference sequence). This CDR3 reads CAWSVKGNTGELFF. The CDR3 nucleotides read TGTGCCTGGAGTGTAAAAGGGAACACCGGGGAGCTGTTTTTT. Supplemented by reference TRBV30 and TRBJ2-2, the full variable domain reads SQTIHQWPATLVQPVGSPLSLECTVEGTSNPNLYWYRQAAGRGLQLLFYSVGIGQISSEVPQNLSASRPQDRQFILSSKKLLLSDSGFYLCAWSVKGNTGELFFGEGSRLTVL.

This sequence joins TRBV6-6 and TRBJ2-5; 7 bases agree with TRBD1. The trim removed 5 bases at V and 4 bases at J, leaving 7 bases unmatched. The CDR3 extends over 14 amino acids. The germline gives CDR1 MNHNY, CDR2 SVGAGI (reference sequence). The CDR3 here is CASSTQGIGETQYF. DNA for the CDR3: TGTGCCAGCAGTACACAGGGGATCGGAGAGACCCAGTACTTC.

In DNA, the CDR3 is TGTGCCAGCGTTCCTAGCGGCTACAATGAGCAGTTCTTC. It codes for CASVPSGYNEQFF. The genes are TRBV2 and TRBJ2-1, with 7 bases identical to TRBD2. This CDR3 contains 13 residues. J gave up 3 bases and V 8 bases, and 4 bases lay outside the gene matches. Germline V CDR1 and CDR2: SNHLY, FYNNEI.

The chain's CDR3 is CASGTSGTGYYGYTF. The CDR3 nucleotides are TGTGCCAGCGGAACTTCCGGGACAGGGTATTATGGCTACACCTTC. The chain joins TRBV27 to TRBJ1-2, with 9 bases matching TRBD1. Germline values: CDR1 MNHEY, CDR2 SMNVEV (reference sequence). V gave up 8 bases and J gave up 5 bases; unmatched junction bases: 12. The CDR3 runs to 15 residues.

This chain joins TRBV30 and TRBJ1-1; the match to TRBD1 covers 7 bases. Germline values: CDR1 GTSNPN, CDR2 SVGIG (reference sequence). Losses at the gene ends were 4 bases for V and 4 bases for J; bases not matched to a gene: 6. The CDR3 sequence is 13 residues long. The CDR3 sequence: CAWTTGVSTEAFF. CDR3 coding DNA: TGTGCCTGGACAACAGGGGTGAGCACTGAAGCTTTCTTT.

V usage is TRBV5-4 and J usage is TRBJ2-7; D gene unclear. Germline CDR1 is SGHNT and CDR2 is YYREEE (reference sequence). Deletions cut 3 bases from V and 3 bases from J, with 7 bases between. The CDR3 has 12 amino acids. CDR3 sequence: CASSSRGYEQYF. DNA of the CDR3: TGTGCCAGCAGCTCGAGAGGCTACGAGCAGTACTTC.

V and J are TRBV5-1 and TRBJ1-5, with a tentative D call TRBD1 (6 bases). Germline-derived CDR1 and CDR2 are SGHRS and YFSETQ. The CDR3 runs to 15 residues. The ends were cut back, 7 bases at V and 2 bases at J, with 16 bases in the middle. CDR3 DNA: TGCGCCAGCCTTCCACAGGGTAGCGGCAATCAGCCCCAGCATTTT. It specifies CASLPQGSGNQPQHF.

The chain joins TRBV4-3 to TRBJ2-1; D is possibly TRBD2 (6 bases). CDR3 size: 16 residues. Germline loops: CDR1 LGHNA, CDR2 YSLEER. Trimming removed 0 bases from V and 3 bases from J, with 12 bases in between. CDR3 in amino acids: CASSQDVGSGYNEQFF. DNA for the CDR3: TGCGCCAGCAGCCAAGACGTAGGTAGCGGCTACAATGAGCAGTTCTTC.

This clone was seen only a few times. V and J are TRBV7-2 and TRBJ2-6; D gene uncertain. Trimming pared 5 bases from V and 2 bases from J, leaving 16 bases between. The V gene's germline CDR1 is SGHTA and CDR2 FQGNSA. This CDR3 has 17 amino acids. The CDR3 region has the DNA TGTGCCAGCAGCGACCCCGGGCTCCATCCTGGGGCCAACGTCCTGACTTTC. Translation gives CASSDPGLHPGANVLTF.

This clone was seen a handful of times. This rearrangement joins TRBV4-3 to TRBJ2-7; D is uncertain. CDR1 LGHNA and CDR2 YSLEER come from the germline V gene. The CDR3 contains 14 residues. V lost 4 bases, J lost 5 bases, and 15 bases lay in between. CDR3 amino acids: CASSPETFRDEQYF. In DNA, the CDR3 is TGCGCCAGCAGCCCAGAAACATTTCGCGACGAGCAGTACTTC.

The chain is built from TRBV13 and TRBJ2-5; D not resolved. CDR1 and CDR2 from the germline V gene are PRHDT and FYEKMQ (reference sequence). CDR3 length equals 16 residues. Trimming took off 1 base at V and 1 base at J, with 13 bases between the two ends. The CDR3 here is CASSLVDSARQETQYF. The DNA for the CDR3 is TGTGCCAGCAGCTTAGTTGATTCGGCACGCCAAGAGACCCAGTACTTC.

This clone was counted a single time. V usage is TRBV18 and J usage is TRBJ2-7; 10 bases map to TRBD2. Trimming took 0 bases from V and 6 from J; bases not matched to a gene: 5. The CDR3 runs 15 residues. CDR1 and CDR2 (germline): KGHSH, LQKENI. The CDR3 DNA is TGTGCCAGCTCACCACCGGAGCGGGAGGGCGGCGAGCAGTACTTC. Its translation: CASSPPEREGGEQYF.

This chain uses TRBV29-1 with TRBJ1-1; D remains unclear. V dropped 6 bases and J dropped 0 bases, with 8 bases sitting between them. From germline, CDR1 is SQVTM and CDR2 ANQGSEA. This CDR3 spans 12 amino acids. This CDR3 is CSVTHMNTEAFF. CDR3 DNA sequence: TGCAGCGTGACCCACATGAACACTGAAGCTTTCTTT.

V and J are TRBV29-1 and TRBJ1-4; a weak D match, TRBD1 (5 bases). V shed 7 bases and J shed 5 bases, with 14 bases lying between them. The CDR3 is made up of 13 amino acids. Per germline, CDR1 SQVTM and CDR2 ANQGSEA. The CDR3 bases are TGCAGCGCTAAGACAGTCGCCAATGAAAAACTGTTTTTT. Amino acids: CSAKTVANEKLFF.

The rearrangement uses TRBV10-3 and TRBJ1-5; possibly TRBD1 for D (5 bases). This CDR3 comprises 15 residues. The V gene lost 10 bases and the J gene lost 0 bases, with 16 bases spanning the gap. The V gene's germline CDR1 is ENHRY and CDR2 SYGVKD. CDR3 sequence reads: CATNDRPYSNQPQHF. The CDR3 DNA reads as TGTGCCACAAATGACAGACCTTATAGCAATCAGCCCCAGCATTTT.

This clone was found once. Here the CDR3 DNA reads TGTGCCAGCTCACCAAGGTCAGGGATGAACACTGAAGCTTTCTTT. Translation gives CASSPRSGMNTEAFF. V is TRBV18 and J is TRBJ1-1; D is possibly TRBD1 (5 bases). V was trimmed by 2 bases and J by 0 bases, leaving 10 bases between them. Germline CDR1 KGHSH, CDR2 LQKENI. The CDR3 consists of 15 residues. Using reference TRBV18 and TRBJ1-1 for the parts outside the CDR3, the full variable domain is NAGVMQNPRHLVRRRGQEARLRCSPMKGHSHVYWYRQLPEEGLKFMVYLQKENIIDESGMPKERFSAEFPKEGPSILRIQQVVRGDSAAYFCASSPRSGMNTEAFFGQGTRLTVV.

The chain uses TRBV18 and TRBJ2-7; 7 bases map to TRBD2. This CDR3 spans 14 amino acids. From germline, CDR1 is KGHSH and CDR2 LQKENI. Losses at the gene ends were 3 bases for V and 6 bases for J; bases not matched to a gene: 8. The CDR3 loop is CASSPLGGDGEQYF. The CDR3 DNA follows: TGTGCCAGCTCACCGTTGGGAGGGGATGGCGAGCAGTACTTC.

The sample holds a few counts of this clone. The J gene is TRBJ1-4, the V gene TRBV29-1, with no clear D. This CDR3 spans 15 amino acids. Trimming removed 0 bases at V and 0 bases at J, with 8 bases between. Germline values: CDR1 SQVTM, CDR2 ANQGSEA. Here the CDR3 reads CSVEDSLATNEKLFF. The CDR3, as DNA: TGCAGCGTTGAAGATAGCCTAGCAACTAATGAAAAACTGTTTTTT.